The rows below give T cell receptor beta chains drawn from one sample of a study of cytomegalovirus exposure and HLA in healthy donors. This table comes from immunoSEQ multiplex PCR, and its TCRdb copy is limited to in-frame clones, with some not included. There are some 270,000 clones in the sample; 65% to 90% occur only once, and around 1% lies in the top ten. The specimen was PBMCs. These receptors all come from a young woman in good health and CMV-seronegative. Both conserved end residues are part of each CDR3. A D gene is named only where the DNA matches it firmly. A clone size is listed for some rows: how often the clone was seen (once, few, many), or a class if it is expanded.

V gene	J gene	clone size	D gene	CDR3 length	CDR3 protein	CDR3 DNA
TRBV5-5	TRBJ1-6	.	.	16	CASSLVRRREDSPLHF	TGTGCCAGCAGCTTGGTCCGGAGGAGGGAGGATTCACCCCTCCACTTT
TRBV2	TRBJ1-4	.	.	12	CASSGEGGKLFF	TGTGCCAGCAGCGGAGAGGGAGGAAAACTGTTTTTT
TRBV30	TRBJ1-2	few	.	13	CASPSDIGRGYTF	TGTGCCTCCCCGTCGGACATTGGGAGGGGCTACACCTTC
TRBV27	TRBJ2-7	.	TRBD2	16	CASSFSSGVRSYEQYF	TGTGCCAGCAGTTTCTCGAGCGGGGTCCGCTCCTACGAGCAGTACTTC
TRBV27	TRBJ2-7	.	TRBD2	15	CVSGLAGTLAYEQYF	TGTGTCTCGGGACTAGCGGGGACTCTCGCCTACGAGCAGTACTTC
TRBV5-1	TRBJ2-5	.	.	15	CASSPTEPPQETQYF	TGCGCCAGCAGCCCAACGGAGCCACCCCAAGAGACCCAGTACTTC
TRBV27	TRBJ1-1	.	.	15	CASFRGGAENTEAFF	TGTGCCAGCTTTAGAGGAGGGGCAGAGAACACTGAAGCTTTCTTT
TRBV7-8	TRBJ1-2	.	.	16	CASSKSRTVTNYGYTF	TGTGCCAGCAGCAAATCTCGGACAGTGACTAACTATGGCTACACCTTC
TRBV13	TRBJ1-2	.	.	14	CASSAEGGGDGYTF	TGTGCCAGCAGCGCAGAAGGGGGTGGGGATGGCTACACCTTC
TRBV19	TRBJ2-2	.	.	13	CASSISPTGELFF	TGTGCCAGTAGTATAAGCCCAACCGGGGAGCTGTTTTTT
TRBV27	TRBJ2-5	.	TRBD2	15	CASSLSTGGQETQYF	TGTGCCAGCAGTTTAAGTACGGGGGGACAAGAGACCCAGTACTTC
TRBV5-5	TRBJ2-7	.	TRBD2	14	CASSVASGSSEQYF	TGTGCCAGCAGCGTTGCTAGCGGGAGTTCCGAGCAGTACTTC
TRBV19	TRBJ2-7	.	TRBD1	15	CASSIQYRGAYEQYF	TGTGCCAGTAGTATTCAATACAGGGGGGCCTACGAGCAGTACTTC